This T cell receptor (beta chain) originates from a study of blood T cells in healthy people across ages. Study outcomes and limitations: As naive T cell percentage varied, TCR beta diversity correlated strongly with it.

Notes on this clonotype: Its antigen remains unknown.

The CDR3 length is 16 residues. Germline lookup yields CDR1 SGHRS and CDR2 YFSETQ. V lost 4 bases, J lost 0 bases, and 8 bases stayed unmatched. Next came a second PCR, run for about 7 to 12 cycles, which used a sample-barcoded 5' primer along with a J-beta primer mix. A single record per CDR3 protein comes from TCRdb applying MiXCR to the 5' RACE reads. The sample includes roughly 800,000 distinct CDR3 sequences, roughly 64% seen only once; the top ten take around 20%. The source material was blood. This receptor was obtained from a man aged 30-40 years in good health. V and J are TRBV5-1 and TRBJ2-3; 7 bases are shared with TRBD1. The CDR3 is CASSPTGTVSTDTQYF. In DNA form, the CDR3 reads TGCGCCAGCAGCCCCACCGGGACAGTGAGCACAGATACGCAGTATTTT.